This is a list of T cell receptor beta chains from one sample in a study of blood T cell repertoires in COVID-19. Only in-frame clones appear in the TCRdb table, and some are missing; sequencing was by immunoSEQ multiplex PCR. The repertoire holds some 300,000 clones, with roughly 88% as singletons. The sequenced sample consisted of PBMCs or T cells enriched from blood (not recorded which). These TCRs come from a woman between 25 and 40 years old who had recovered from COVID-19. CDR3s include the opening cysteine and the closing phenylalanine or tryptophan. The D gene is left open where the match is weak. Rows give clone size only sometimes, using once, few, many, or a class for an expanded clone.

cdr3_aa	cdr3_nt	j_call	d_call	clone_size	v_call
CATSRGLQSTSGTDTQYF	TGTGCCACCAGCAGAGGTCTTCAGTCTACTAGTGGCACAGATACGCAGTATTTT	TRBJ2-3	-	-	TRBV15
CASSFAGGSYNEQFF	TGTGCCAGCAGCTTTGCGGGAGGTTCCTACAATGAGCAGTTCTTC	TRBJ2-1	TRBD2	-	TRBV7-8
CASTDRGGTDTQYF	TGTGCCAGCACTGACAGGGGAGGCACAGATACGCAGTATTTT	TRBJ2-3	TRBD1	-	TRBV2
CASSKDWNTEAFF	TGTGCCAGCAGCAAGGACTGGAACACTGAAGCTTTCTTT	TRBJ1-1	-	few	TRBV2
CASSAGTGAYEQYF	TGTGCCAGCAGCGCCGGGACAGGGGCCTACGAGCAGTACTTC	TRBJ2-7	TRBD1	-	TRBV6-5
CASQPLLAAGTDTQYF	TGTGCCAGCCAGCCCCTACTAGCGGCAGGCACAGATACGCAGTATTTT	TRBJ2-3	TRBD2	-	TRBV2
CASSESGPTEAFF	TGTGCCAGCAGTGAGTCAGGTCCCACTGAAGCTTTCTTT	TRBJ1-1	-	-	TRBV2
CASSLGLPPYEQYF	TGTGCCAGCAGCTTAGGACTACCGCCCTACGAGCAGTACTTC	TRBJ2-7	-	-	TRBV7-9
CASSRNGQLPGQPQHF	TGTGCCAGCAGCCGTAATGGACAACTTCCTGGTCAGCCCCAGCATTTT	TRBJ1-5	-	-	TRBV5-6
CAWSIKGHTEAFF	TGTGCCTGGAGCATCAAGGGGCACACTGAAGCTTTCTTT	TRBJ1-1	-	-	TRBV30
CASSPRLKLAGAPNEQFF	TGTGCCAGCAGCCCTAGACTAAAACTAGCGGGAGCACCTAATGAGCAGTTCTTC	TRBJ2-1	TRBD2	-	TRBV3-1/TRBV3-2
CASSLEGRGAAETQYF	TGCGCCAGCAGCTTGGAAGGACGGGGGGCCGCAGAGACCCAGTACTTC	TRBJ2-5	-	-	TRBV5-1
CASSFSGAGTQSPLHF	TGTGCCAGCAGCTTCAGTGGGGCAGGAACACAATCACCCCTCCACTTT	TRBJ1-6	-	once	TRBV7-2
CASSPLPGHLDEQYF	TGTGCCAGCTCACCGTTACCGGGACACCTCGACGAGCAGTACTTC	TRBJ2-7	-	once	TRBV18
CASSTGTSGRPEQFF	TGTGCCAGCAGTACCGGGACTAGCGGGAGGCCTGAGCAGTTCTTC	TRBJ2-1	TRBD2	-	TRBV27
CASTITTNTEAFF	TGTGCCAGCACGATTACAACAAACACTGAAGCTTTCTTT	TRBJ1-1	-	-	TRBV6-5
CASSEGGRQPQHF	TGTGCCAGCAGTGAGGGGGGAAGGCAGCCCCAGCATTTT	TRBJ1-5	-	-	TRBV2
CAWSVILGTEQYF	TGTGCCTGGAGTGTAATTTTGGGGACAGAGCAGTACTTC	TRBJ2-7	-	-	TRBV30
CASSAKPGGYTF	TGTGCCAGCAGTGCAAAACCAGGCGGCTACACCTTC	TRBJ1-2	-	-	TRBV2
CASRRDGISGNTIYF	TGTGCCAGCAGGCGGGACGGAATCTCTGGAAACACCATATATTTT	TRBJ1-3	-	-	TRBV6-5
CASSSIRQGAVGYGYTF	TGTGCCAGCAGTTCCATCAGACAGGGGGCTGTCGGCTATGGCTACACCTTC	TRBJ1-2	TRBD1	-	TRBV28
CASSSIADRYEQYF	TGTGCCAGCAGCTCCATAGCTGACAGATACGAGCAGTACTTC	TRBJ2-7	-	once	TRBV7-2
CASRATGDTEAFF	TGTGCCAGCAGGGCCACCGGGGACACTGAAGCTTTCTTT	TRBJ1-1	-	-	TRBV7-9
CASSLFRGELVSSYEQYF	TGTGCCAGCAGTTTATTCAGGGGGGAGTTAGTTTCCTCCTACGAGCAGTACTTC	TRBJ2-7	-	-	TRBV28
CASSEDKLAGEVEQYF	TGTGCCAGCAGTGAAGATAAGCTAGCGGGGGAGGTCGAGCAGTACTTC	TRBJ2-7	TRBD2	-	TRBV2
CASSEGLRDWSSGNTIYF	TGCGCCAGCAGTGAAGGTTTGAGGGACTGGAGCTCTGGAAACACCATATATTTT	TRBJ1-3	-	-	TRBV10-2
CASSLARAGVNYGYTF	TGTGCCAGCAGCTTAGCGAGGGCAGGGGTTAACTATGGCTACACCTTC	TRBJ1-2	-	-	TRBV7-2
CASSVVGGAPAGYTF	TGTGCCAGCAGCGTAGTCGGGGGGGCCCCCGCAGGCTACACCTTC	TRBJ1-2	-	few	TRBV9
CAISESSQTNTQYF	TGTGCCATCAGTGAGAGTAGCCAGACTAATACGCAGTATTTT	TRBJ2-3	-	once	TRBV10-3
CASSLIQGADTEAFF	TGTGCCAGCAGTTTAATCCAGGGGGCCGACACTGAAGCTTTCTTT	TRBJ1-1	TRBD1	once	TRBV27
CASSLRVAGSGYTF	TGTGCCAGCAGTTTACGGGTCGCGGGCTCTGGCTACACCTTC	TRBJ1-2	-	-	TRBV28
CASSPRRISGNTIYF	TGTGCCAGCAGCCCGAGGAGAATCTCTGGAAACACCATATATTTT	TRBJ1-3	-	-	TRBV5-6
CASSPLGRWETQYF	TGTGCCAGCAGCCCACTGGGGCGGTGGGAGACCCAGTACTTC	TRBJ2-5	-	-	TRBV7-9
CASSLWDRAVNEQYF	TGTGCCAGCAGTTTATGGGACAGGGCGGTAAACGAGCAGTACTTC	TRBJ2-7	TRBD1	once	TRBV28
CASRRTGWGNTGELFF	TGCGCCAGCAGGCGAACAGGTTGGGGAAACACCGGGGAGCTGTTTTTT	TRBJ2-2	-	-	TRBV5-1
CASSGSPEVLPRSDGYTF	TGTGCCAGCAGCGGGAGCCCCGAGGTCCTACCCCGGTCCGATGGCTACACCTTC	TRBJ1-2	-	-	TRBV9
CASSLWGLVRQETQYF	TGTGCCAGCAGCTTATGGGGACTGGTGCGGCAAGAGACCCAGTACTTC	TRBJ2-5	-	once	TRBV7-2
CASSPQGAGGLTYEQYF	TGTGCCAGCAGCCCACAGGGGGCGGGAGGCCTTACCTACGAGCAGTACTTC	TRBJ2-7	-	few	TRBV4-2
CASSPGQENGYTF	TGTGCCAGCAGTCCGGGACAGGAGAATGGCTACACCTTC	TRBJ1-2	TRBD1	-	TRBV25-1
CASSGGGPNTEAFF	TGTGCCAGTAGTGGGGGGGGCCCGAACACTGAAGCTTTCTTT	TRBJ1-1	-	-	TRBV19
CASSRRLAGTPQETQYF	TGTGCCAGCAGTCGTCGACTAGCGGGGACCCCGCAAGAGACCCAGTACTTC	TRBJ2-5	TRBD2	-	TRBV6-2/TRBV6-3
CASSFGQPNEQFF	TGTGCCAGCAGTTTTGGGCAGCCAAATGAGCAGTTCTTC	TRBJ2-1	-	-	TRBV12-3/TRBV12-4
CASSSQGVIQGNTEAFF	TGTGCCAGCAGTTCCCAGGGGGTGATCCAGGGGAACACTGAAGCTTTCTTT	TRBJ1-1	TRBD1	-	TRBV27
CASSEFAEAPYEQYF	TGTGCCAGCAGTGAATTCGCGGAGGCACCCTACGAGCAGTACTTC	TRBJ2-7	-	few	TRBV6-1
CSVEGRRTSDNEQFF	TGCAGCGTTGAAGGGCGGAGGACTAGCGACAATGAGCAGTTCTTC	TRBJ2-1	TRBD2	-	TRBV29-1
CASSRGQGYSPLHF	TGTGCCAGCAGTCGCGGACAGGGCTATTCACCCCTCCACTTT	TRBJ1-6	TRBD1	-	TRBV28
CSVVGGQTYEQYF	TGCAGCGTTGTTGGTGGACAGACCTACGAGCAGTACTTC	TRBJ2-7	-	-	TRBV29-1
CASSQDGVGTGNEKLFF	TGCGCCAGCAGCCAAGATGGGGTGGGGACAGGGAATGAAAAACTGTTTTTT	TRBJ1-4	TRBD1	-	TRBV4-3
CASSLGLSGSTDTQYF	TGCGCCAGCAGCTTAGGGCTTAGCGGGAGCACAGATACGCAGTATTTT	TRBJ2-3	TRBD2	-	TRBV5-1
CASSLRTGRAEAFF	TGCGCCAGCAGCCTAAGGACAGGGAGGGCTGAAGCTTTCTTT	TRBJ1-1	TRBD1	-	TRBV4-1